This TCR beta chain was profiled in a study of T cells in localized non-small cell lung cancer. Study-wide points: There was higher T cell clonality in uninvolved adjacent lung than in tumor, and it was highest there. Turning up in adjacent lung were a median approximately 50 of the top 100 tumor clones. Longer overall survival was seen with higher T cell density measured in blood. Analysis by sequencing included only one tumor region, so heterogeneity remains possible.

Repertoires were generated with immunoSEQ multiplex PCR, while TCRdb's copy carries only in-frame clones and drops some. The sample yields approximately 30,000 clones, around 93% seen once. The CDR3 has 14 residues. Looked up from germline, CDR1 is MDHEN and CDR2 is SYDVKM. V shed 6 bases and J shed 6 bases, with 15 bases lying between them. On this clone: The antigen is not known.

The rearrangement links TRBV28 to TRBJ1-5; D unresolved. This receptor was identified in a female donor over 55 with stage II lung adenocarcinoma. The sequencing used peripheral blood mononuclear cells, collected before any cancer treatment. CDR3 residues: CASRENRVGQPQHF. The CDR3 region has the DNA TGTGCCAGCAGAGAAAATAGGGTGGGTCAGCCCCAGCATTTT.